Shown below are 17 T cell receptor beta chains from a single sample sequenced in a study of post-analysis software for immune sequencing data. Study-wide findings and caveats: With TRBV5-6, TRBV5-1 and TRBV20-1 included, about 5 TRBV segments were more frequent in patients than in controls.

Antigen specificity for these receptors is unknown. Unique-molecular-identifier-tagged TCR beta cDNA libraries were used. TCRdb analysed the PCR reads with MiXCR anew, one entry per CDR3 protein. The sample comprises about 540,000 distinct CDR3 sequences, around a third of which are singletons, and around 5.9% rests with the top ten. The sequenced sample was blood. The origin of the receptors is a girl aged 2-17 years with multiple sclerosis.

This clonotype has a handful of counts. The chain couples TRBV20-1 to TRBJ2-5; no definite D call. Germline V gene lookup returns CDR1 DFQATT and CDR2 SNEGSKA (reference sequence). Between the trimmed V and J ends, which lost 1 base and 4 bases, there was a span of 7 bases. This CDR3 is 12 amino acids long. The CDR3 nucleotides read TGCAGTGCTAGAGGGTCAGCAGAGACCCAGTACTTC. Translated: CSARGSAETQYF.

This clonotype was counted a few times. This rearrangement joins TRBV20-1 to TRBJ2-3; 8 nucleotides agree with TRBD2. Germline CDR1 and CDR2: DFQATT and SNEGSKA (reference sequence). There are 15 residues in the CDR3. Trimming cost V 5 bases and J 1 base; bases outside gene matches: 8. CDR3: CSAPLAGRGTDTQYF. The CDR3 nucleotides are TGCAGTGCTCCCTTGGCCGGGAGGGGCACAGATACGCAGTATTTT.

The chain is built from TRBV21-1 and TRBJ1-5. TRBV21-1 is reported as a pseudogene. The CDR3 consists of 15 residues. For the CDR3, the DNA is TGTGCCAGCAGCAACCTAAGGGTGGTCAATCAGCCCCAGCATTTT. Its translation is CASSNLRVVNQPQHF.

This clonotype came up many times. V and J are TRBV20-1 and TRBJ2-1; 11 bases agree with TRBD2. V was pared by 6 bases and J by 4 bases, with 5 bases of the junction left unmatched. This CDR3 has 14 residues. Germline CDR1 is DFQATT and CDR2 is SNEGSKA (reference sequence). DNA of the CDR3: TGCAGTGCGGCCGGGACTAGCGGTTACAATGAGCAGTTCTTC. Its translation is CSAAGTSGYNEQFF.

The chain joins TRBV12-3 or TRBV12-4 to TRBJ2-2, with D tentatively TRBD2 (6 bases). The CDR3 extends over 15 amino acids. The germline V and J ends were trimmed by 7 bases and 6 bases, with 18 bases remaining between them. CDR3 protein: CASTFGGIGAGELFF. In nucleotides, the CDR3 is TGTGCCAGCACCTTTGGGGGGATAGGGGCCGGGGAGCTGTTTTTT.

This clonotype was counted only a few times. The chain has TRBV9 and TRBJ2-1; TRBD1 matches at 9 bases. Trimming removed 3 bases from V and 2 bases from J; junction bases left unmatched: 3. In germline, CDR1 is SGDLS, CDR2 YYNGEE. The CDR3 loop spans 15 amino acids. The CDR3 sequence is CASSARDRAYNEQFF. CDR3 bases: TGTGCCAGCAGCGCCCGGGACAGGGCCTACAATGAGCAGTTCTTC.

The chain is built from TRBV9 and TRBJ1-2, with D maybe TRBD1 (6 bases). Between the trimmed V and J ends, which lost 3 bases and 7 bases, there was a span of 16 bases. The germline V gene encodes CDR1 SGDLS and CDR2 YYNGEE. The CDR3 has 14 residues. In DNA form, the CDR3 reads TGTGCCAGCAGCGACGCTGACAGGTGGGGTGGCTACACCTTC. It specifies CASSDADRWGGYTF.

In this sample, this clonotype turned up many times. V gene TRBV20-1 combines with J gene TRBJ2-5; TRBD2 matches at 10 bases. The J segment lost 4 bases and the V segment lost 1 base, leaving 9 bases of the junction unmatched. The CDR3 length is 16 residues. The germline V gene encodes CDR1 DFQATT and CDR2 SNEGSKA (reference sequence). The CDR3 region is CSARGGSGGSRETQYF. The CDR3 DNA sequence: TGCAGTGCTAGAGGGGGTAGCGGGGGGTCGAGAGAGACCCAGTACTTC.

A few counts support this clonotype. The CDR3 reads CSARVVLAGLNEQFF. CDR3 coding DNA: TGCAGTGCTAGAGTGGTACTAGCGGGGCTCAATGAGCAGTTCTTC. The chain is built from TRBV20-1 and TRBJ2-1; 10 bases map to TRBD2. The CDR3 has 15 amino acids. The V segment lost 1 base and the J segment 6 bases; nucleotides outside the gene matches: 6. CDR1 is DFQATT and CDR2 is SNEGSKA in the germline V gene (reference sequence).

This clonotype has a count of ten or more. This chain uses TRBV24-1 with TRBJ2-3, with 7 bases that match TRBD1. The germline gives CDR1 KGHDR, CDR2 SFDVKD. The CDR3 totals 13 residues. V shed 5 bases and J 10 bases; nucleotides not matched to a gene: 8. CDR3 coding DNA: TGTGCCACCAGTGGTCCTCGGCAGGGGGCGCAGTATTTT. The encoded protein is CATSGPRQGAQYF.

The rearrangement links TRBV11-2 to TRBJ1-1; no reliable D call. Germline CDR1 SGHAT, CDR2 FQNNGV. The V end lost 5 bases, the J end lost 5 bases, and 12 bases lay between the germline ends. This CDR3 region has 13 residues. CDR3: CASSREVWTEAFF. The CDR3 coding sequence is TGTGCCAGCAGCCGGGAAGTTTGGACTGAAGCTTTCTTT.

The chain recombines TRBV20-1 with TRBJ2-5, with TRBD2 as a possible D gene (5 bases). V lost 0 bases and J 4 bases, leaving 18 bases between the germline ends. The CDR3 sequence is 16 residues long. Germline CDR1 reads DFQATT; CDR2 reads SNEGSKA (reference sequence). CDR3 in DNA: TGCAGTGCTAGAGATCGGAAGGGTCGGGGTGGAGAGACCCAGTACTTC. This sequence encodes CSARDRKGRGGETQYF.

This clonotype occurred a few times. The J gene is TRBJ2-6, the V gene TRBV6-1; D is perhaps TRBD1 (5 bases). The CDR3 sequence is 17 residues long. Per germline, CDR1 MNHNS and CDR2 SASEGT. V lost 6 bases to trimming and J lost 0 bases, with 15 bases between them. The CDR3 bases are TGTGCCAGCAGGATAACTATGACAGTCTCTGGGGCCAACGTCCTGACTTTC. Translation: CASRITMTVSGANVLTF.

J is TRBJ2-5 and V is TRBV24-1; D may be TRBD1 or TRBD2 (5 bases each). Germline lookup yields CDR1 KGHDR and CDR2 SFDVKD. V was shortened by 4 bases and J by 5 bases, with 19 bases between the two germline ends. The CDR3 contains 16 residues. CDR3 sequence (DNA): TGTGCCACCAGTGAATCCGGGACGCCCATGGGGGAGACCCAGTACTTC. Its protein is CATSESGTPMGETQYF.

The V call is TRBV20-1, the J call TRBJ1-5; D possibly corresponds to TRBD1 (6 bases). The V end was cut by 4 bases, the J end by 0 bases, with 16 bases between. Germline CDR1 reads DFQATT; CDR2 reads SNEGSKA (reference sequence). This CDR3 is 16 amino acids long. CDR3 amino acids: CSATHPTGYSNQPQHF. The CDR3, as DNA: TGCAGTGCTACACATCCGACAGGATATAGCAATCAGCCCCAGCATTTT.

This clonotype was observed a handful of times. This sequence joins TRBV12-3 or TRBV12-4 and TRBJ1-5, with a possible D match to TRBD1 (5 bases). V was clipped by 11 bases and J by 2 bases, with 13 bases between them. The CDR3 is 13 residues long. DNA for the CDR3: TGTGCCGTCAACGTGGGGGGCAATCAGCCCCAGCATTTT. Residues: CAVNVGGNQPQHF.

As DNA, the CDR3 is TGCGCCAGCAGCTTCGGTAGAACGGACCAAGAGACCCAGTACTTC. Protein product: CASSFGRTDQETQYF. The chain carries TRBV5-1 and TRBJ2-4; D gene uncertain. Gene TRBJ2-5 matches the end of the DNA better, so the J call may be wrong. This CDR3 contains 15 residues. The germline CDR1 and CDR2 sequences are SGHRS and YFSETQ.